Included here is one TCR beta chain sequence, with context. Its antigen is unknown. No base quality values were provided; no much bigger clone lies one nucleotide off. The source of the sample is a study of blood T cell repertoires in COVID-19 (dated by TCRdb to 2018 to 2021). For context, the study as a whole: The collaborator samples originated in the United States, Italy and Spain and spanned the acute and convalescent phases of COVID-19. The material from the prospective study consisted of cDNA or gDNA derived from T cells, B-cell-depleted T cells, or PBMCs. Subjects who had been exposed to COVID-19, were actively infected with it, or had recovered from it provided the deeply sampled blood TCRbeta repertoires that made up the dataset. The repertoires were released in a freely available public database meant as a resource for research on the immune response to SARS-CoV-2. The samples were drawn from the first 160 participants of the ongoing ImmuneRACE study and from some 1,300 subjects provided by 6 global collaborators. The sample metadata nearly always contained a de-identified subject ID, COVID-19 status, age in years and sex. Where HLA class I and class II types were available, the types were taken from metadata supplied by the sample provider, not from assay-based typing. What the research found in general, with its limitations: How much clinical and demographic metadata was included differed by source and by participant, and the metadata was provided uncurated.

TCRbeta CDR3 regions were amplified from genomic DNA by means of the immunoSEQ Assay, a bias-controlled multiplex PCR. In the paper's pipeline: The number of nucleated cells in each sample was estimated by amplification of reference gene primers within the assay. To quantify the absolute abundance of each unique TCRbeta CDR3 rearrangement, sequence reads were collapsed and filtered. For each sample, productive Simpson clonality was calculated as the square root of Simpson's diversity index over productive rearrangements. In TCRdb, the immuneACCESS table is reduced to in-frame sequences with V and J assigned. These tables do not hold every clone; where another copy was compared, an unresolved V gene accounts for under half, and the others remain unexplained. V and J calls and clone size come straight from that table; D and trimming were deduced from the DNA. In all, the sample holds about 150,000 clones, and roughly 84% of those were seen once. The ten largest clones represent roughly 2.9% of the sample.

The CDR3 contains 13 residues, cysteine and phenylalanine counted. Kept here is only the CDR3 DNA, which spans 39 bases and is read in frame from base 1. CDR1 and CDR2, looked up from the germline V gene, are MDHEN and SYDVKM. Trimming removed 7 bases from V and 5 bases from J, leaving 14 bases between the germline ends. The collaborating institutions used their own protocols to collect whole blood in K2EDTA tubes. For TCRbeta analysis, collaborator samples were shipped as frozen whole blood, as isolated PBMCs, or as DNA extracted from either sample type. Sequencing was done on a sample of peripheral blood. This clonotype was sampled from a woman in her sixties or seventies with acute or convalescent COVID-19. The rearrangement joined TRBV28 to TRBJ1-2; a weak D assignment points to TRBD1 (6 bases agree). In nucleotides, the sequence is TGTGCCAGCACCACAGGGTTAGGGTATGGCTACACCTTC. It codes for CASTTGLGYGYTF.